This T cell receptor (beta chain) was retrieved from a study of cytomegalovirus exposure and HLA in healthy donors. PCR involved 60 Vbeta and 13 Jbeta primers. Some clones are missing from TCRdb's copy, which holds only in-frame ones; the method was immunoSEQ multiplex PCR. In the table there are roughly 170,000 clones, 70% to 85% of which are singletons. Study-level results: TCR beta sequences reportedly predicted most subjects' HLA-A and HLA-B alleles accurately. In an earlier analysis, most TCR beta V segments were productive about 87% or about 30% of the time.

Points on this clone: Its antigen is unidentified.

The CDR3 sequence is 16 residues long. CDR1 and CDR2 from the germline V gene are SGHRS and YFSETQ. V was pared by 4 bases and J by 4 bases, with 11 bases of the junction left unmatched. This receptor was obtained from a woman aged 25 to 39 in good health and CMV-seronegative. The sequenced sample consisted of PBMCs. V gene TRBV5-1 combines with J gene TRBJ1-2; the match to TRBD1 covers 9 bases. Written as DNA, the CDR3 is TGCGCCAGCAGCCCACCCAGGGGACAGGGATCCTATGGCTACACCTTC. Its protein is CASSPPRGQGSYGYTF.